This T cell receptor (beta chain) is drawn from a study of blood T cell repertoires in COVID-19. About the research overall: Acute and convalescent COVID-19 samples came from the United States, Italy and Spain.

In the study's own analysis: Amplifying reference gene primers gave estimates of nucleated cell counts. Profiling relied on immunoSEQ multiplex PCR, and the TCRdb table lists in-frame clones only, not all of them. V and J calls and clone size come straight from that table; D and trimming were deduced from the DNA. This sample has about 470,000 clones, with around 90% found just once. J gave up 0 bases and V 3 bases, and 3 bases lay outside the gene matches. The CDR3 sequence is 15 residues long. CDR1 is LNHNV, CDR2 YYDKDF, per germline (reference sequence). Sequenced sample: PBMCs or T cells enriched from blood (not recorded which). The clonotype originates from a woman aged 18-29 years who had recovered from COVID-19. The chain joins TRBV15 to TRBJ1-1; 8 bases map to TRBD1. The CDR3: CATSRTGDLNTEAFF. The CDR3 bases are TGTGCCACCAGCAGGACAGGGGATCTGAACACTGAAGCTTTCTTT.